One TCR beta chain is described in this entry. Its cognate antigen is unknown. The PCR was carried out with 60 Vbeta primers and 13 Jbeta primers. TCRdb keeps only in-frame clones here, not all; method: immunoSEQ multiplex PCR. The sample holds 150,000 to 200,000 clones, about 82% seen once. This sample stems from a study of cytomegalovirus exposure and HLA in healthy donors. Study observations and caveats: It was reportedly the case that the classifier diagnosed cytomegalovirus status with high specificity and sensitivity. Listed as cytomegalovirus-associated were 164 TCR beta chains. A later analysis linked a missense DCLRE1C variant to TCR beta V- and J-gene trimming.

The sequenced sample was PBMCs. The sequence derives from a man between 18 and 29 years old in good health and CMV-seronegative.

CDR3 loop: CASSGPGLAGVSSYNEQFF. CDR3 DNA: TGTGCCAGCAGTGGACCGGGACTAGCGGGAGTGAGCTCCTACAATGAGCAGTTCTTC. This rearrangement joins TRBV2 to TRBJ2-1, with TRBD2 matching 14 bases. The V and J ends lost 4 bases and 0 bases, in that order; junction bases with no gene match: 8. This CDR3 is built from 19 residues. CDR1 is SNHLY and CDR2 is FYNNEI in the germline V gene. Together with reference TRBV2 and TRBJ2-1, the CDR3 gives the full variable domain: EPEVTQTPSHQVTQMGQEVILRCVPISNHLYFYWYRQILGQKVEFLVSFYNNEISEKSEIFDDQFSVERPDGSNFTLKIRSTKLEDSAMYFCASSGPGLAGVSSYNEQFFGPGTRLTVL.